The present T cell receptor beta chain was sequenced within a study of cytomegalovirus exposure and HLA in healthy donors. Overall study context: Most donors, 81% of 350 to 450 genotyped, fell in the Caucasian-associated ancestry cluster. General observations from the study: One variant, a missense change in DCLRE1C, was linked in a later analysis to TCR beta V- and J-gene trimming.

Unrecorded immune exposure was likely among donors, who were nominally healthy when sampled. The CDR3 consists of 15 residues. The V end was cut by 2 bases, the J end by 0 bases, with 9 bases between. Germline-derived CDR1 and CDR2 are SGHVS and FNYEAQ. Regarding this clone: Antigen: not known.

With 60 Vbeta and 13 Jbeta primers, the PCR was carried out. TCRdb keeps only in-frame clones here, not all; method: immunoSEQ multiplex PCR. The profile shows over 150,000 clones, roughly 76% of them singletons. This TCR derives from a male donor in good health and CMV-seronegative. Material for sequencing was PBMCs. V gene TRBV7-6 combines with J gene TRBJ2-3; tentative D call: TRBD1 (5 bases). The CDR3 DNA sequence: TGTGCCAGCAGCTTAACACAGGCTAGCACAGATACGCAGTATTTT. Translation: CASSLTQASTDTQYF. Drawing the rest from reference TRBV7-6 and TRBJ2-3, the complete variable domain is GAGVSQSPRYKVTKRGQDVALRCDPISGHVSLYWYRQALGQGPEFLTYFNYEAQQDKSGLPNDRFSAERPEGSISTLTIQRTEQRDSAMYRCASSLTQASTDTQYFGPGTRLTVL.